The 2 T cell receptor beta chains in this list originate from one sample, sequenced in a study of early T cells in non-severe SARS-CoV-2 infection. TCRdb redid the calling of the 5' RACE reads with MiXCR, one entry per CDR3 protein. This table holds over 30,000 distinct CDR3 sequences, around 5.8% found once. Sequenced: whole blood. Receptors originate from an adult who was a healthcare worker with PCR-confirmed SARS-CoV-2 infection or an uninfected control (not recorded which).

Many counts were recorded for this clonotype. The chain has TRBV20-1 and TRBJ2-7; 12 bases align to TRBD2. Germline V gene lookup returns CDR1 DFQATT and CDR2 SNEGSKA (reference sequence). CDR3 length: 15 residues. The trim removed 0 bases at V and 1 base at J, leaving 1 base unmatched. The CDR3, as DNA: TGCAGTGCTAGAGAACTAGCGGGAGGATCCTACGAGCAGTACTTC. Protein product: CSARELAGGSYEQYF.

This clonotype was counted ten times or more. The gene calls are TRBV11-2 and TRBJ2-1, with 7 bases fitting TRBD2. The CDR3 covers 13 residues. The J segment lost 5 bases and the V segment lost 5 bases, leaving 3 bases of the junction unmatched. Germline loops: CDR1 SGHAT, CDR2 FQNNGV. The CDR3 is CASSPLADNEQFF. CDR3 bases: TGTGCCAGCAGCCCCCTAGCGGACAATGAGCAGTTCTTC.